Listed here is a single TCR beta chain. Antigen: not known. Germline and junction disagree at one end, which may indicate a read error. Treatment: oral pan-JAK inhibitor, 5-10 mg twice daily. This sample stems from a study of CD8+ T cells in alopecia areata. Turning to the study itself: Oral tofacitinib (5 to 10 mg twice daily) was administered to treated patients.

The CDR3 is 12 amino acids. Germline values: CDR1 SQVTM, CDR2 ANQGSEA. Study-wide findings and caveats: Relative to normal scalp, lesional scalp, especially alopecia totalis/universalis, showed higher clonality. Against the mouse data, patients shared TCRs less clearly, possibly for HLA reasons. Among the top 100, expanded CD8+ clones, as well as scalp clonality, were significantly decreased by tofacitinib.

Reverse transcribed after extraction, RNA yielded cDNA as the sequencing template. Produced via immunoSEQ multiplex PCR; TCRdb's table is partial and in-frame only. The sample has more than 100,000 clones; about half are singletons. The gene calls are TRBV29-1 and TRBJ1-1, with 7 bases aligning to TRBD1. The clonotype was recovered from a human donor with alopecia areata. The specimen comprised CD4+ T cells sorted from blood, sampled at week 4, from a patient treated with tofacitinib. The CDR3 DNA follows: TGCAGCGTTGGCAGGGGGGGCTCTGAAGCCTTCTTT. This gives the protein CSVGRGGSEAFF.